The following is a T cell receptor (beta chain) sequence with its context. This clone is a singleton in its sample. The target of this receptor is not known. Per-nucleotide qualities are absent, and no much larger clonotype sits a single base away. Receptor amplification or capture employed the immunoSEQ multiplex PCR assay. TCRdb retrieved this table from immuneACCESS and kept in-frame rearrangements only. Not all clones are present; in checked studies, unresolved V genes account for under half, and no reason is known for the remainder. The sample table records 26,000 or so clones; around 79% of these occur just once. The ten largest make up just under 8% of the sample. This entry comes from a study of radiotherapy plus CTLA-4 blockade in lung cancer (dated by TCRdb to between 2017 and 2018). For the study in its entirety: Objective responses were observed in 18% of enrolled patients, and disease control was achieved in about 32%. What the authors observed across the whole study: The strongest predictors of response were reported to be early dynamic shifts in blood T cell clones along with a rise in serum interferon-beta following radiation. After treatment with radiotherapy and ipilimumab, TCR clones that came from tumors expanded in the peripheral blood.

The study evaluated CTLA-4 blockade (ipilimumab) given together with focal radiation therapy in patients who had chemo-refractory metastatic non-small-cell lung cancer. V loses 5 bases, J loses 8 bases, and the germline ends lie 16 bases apart. Looking up the germline V gene yields CDR1 SGHAT and CDR2 FQNNGV. There are 14 amino acids in the CDR3, from cysteine to phenylalanine inclusive. The kept DNA is CDR3 alone, 42 bases in frame from the first base. This sequence uses TRBV11-2 and TRBJ2-1, with a weak D call of TRBD1 (5 bases match). The clonotype originates from a human donor with non-small cell lung cancer who had stable disease on radiotherapy plus ipilimumab. The material sequenced was peripheral blood, taken from a patient treated with radiotherapy plus ipilimumab. Read as DNA, the sequence is TGTGCCAGCAGCCCCCGCCAGGGCCGGGATGAGCAGTTCTTC. This gives the protein CASSPRQGRDEQFF.